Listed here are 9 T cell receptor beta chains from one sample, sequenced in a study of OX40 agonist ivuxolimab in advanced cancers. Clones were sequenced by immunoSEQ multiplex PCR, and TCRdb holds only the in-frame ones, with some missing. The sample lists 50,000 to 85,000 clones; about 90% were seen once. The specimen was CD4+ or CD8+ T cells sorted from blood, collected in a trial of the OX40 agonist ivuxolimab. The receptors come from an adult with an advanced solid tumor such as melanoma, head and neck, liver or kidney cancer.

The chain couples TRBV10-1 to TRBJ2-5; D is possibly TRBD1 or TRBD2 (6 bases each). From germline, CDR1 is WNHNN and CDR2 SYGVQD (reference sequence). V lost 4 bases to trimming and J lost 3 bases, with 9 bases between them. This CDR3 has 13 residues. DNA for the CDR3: TGCGCCAGCAGTGGAGGGGGGAAAGAGACCCAGTACTTC. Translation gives CASSGGGKETQYF.

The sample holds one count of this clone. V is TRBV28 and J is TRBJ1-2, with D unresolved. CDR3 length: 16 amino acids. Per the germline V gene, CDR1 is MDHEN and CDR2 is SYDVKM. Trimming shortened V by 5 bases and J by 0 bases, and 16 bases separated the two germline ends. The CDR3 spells CASSPPPGRTNYGYTF. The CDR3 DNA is TGTGCCAGCAGTCCCCCCCCTGGACGGACTAACTATGGCTACACCTTC.

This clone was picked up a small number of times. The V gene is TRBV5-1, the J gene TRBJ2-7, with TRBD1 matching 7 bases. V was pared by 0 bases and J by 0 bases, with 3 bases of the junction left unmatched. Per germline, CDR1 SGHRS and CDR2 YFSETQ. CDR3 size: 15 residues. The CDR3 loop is CASSLGDRASYEQYF. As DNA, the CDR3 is TGCGCCAGCAGCTTGGGAGACAGGGCCTCCTACGAGCAGTACTTC. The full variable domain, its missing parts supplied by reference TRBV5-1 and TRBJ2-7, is KAGVTQTPRYLIKTRGQQVTLSCSPISGHRSVSWYQQTPGQGLQFLFEYFSETQRNKGNFPGRFSGRQFSNSRSEMNVSTLELGDSALYLCASSLGDRASYEQYFGPGTRLTVT.

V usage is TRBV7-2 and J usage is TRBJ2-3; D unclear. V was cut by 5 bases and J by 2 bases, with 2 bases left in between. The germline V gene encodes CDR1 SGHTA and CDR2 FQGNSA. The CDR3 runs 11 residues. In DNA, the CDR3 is TGTGCCAGCAGCCACACAGATACGCAGTATTTT. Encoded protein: CASSHTDTQYF.

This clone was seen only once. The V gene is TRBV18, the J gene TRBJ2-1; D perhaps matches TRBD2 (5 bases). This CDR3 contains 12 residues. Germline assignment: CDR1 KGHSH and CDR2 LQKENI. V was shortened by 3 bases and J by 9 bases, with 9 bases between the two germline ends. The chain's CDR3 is CASSPSSTEQFF. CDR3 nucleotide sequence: TGTGCCAGCTCACCCTCTAGCACTGAGCAGTTCTTC.

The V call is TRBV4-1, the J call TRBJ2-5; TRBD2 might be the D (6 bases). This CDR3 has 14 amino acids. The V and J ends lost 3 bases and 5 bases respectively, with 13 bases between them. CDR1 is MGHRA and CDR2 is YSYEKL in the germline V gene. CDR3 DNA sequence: TGCGCCAGCAGCCAGGGGGGTAGGGCGGAGACCCAGTACTTC. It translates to CASSQGGRAETQYF.

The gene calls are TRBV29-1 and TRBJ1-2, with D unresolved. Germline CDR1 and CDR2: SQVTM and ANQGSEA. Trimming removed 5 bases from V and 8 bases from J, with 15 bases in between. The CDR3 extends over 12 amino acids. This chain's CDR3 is CSVWNGPGGYTF. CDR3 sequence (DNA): TGCAGCGTTTGGAATGGGCCAGGAGGCTACACCTTC.

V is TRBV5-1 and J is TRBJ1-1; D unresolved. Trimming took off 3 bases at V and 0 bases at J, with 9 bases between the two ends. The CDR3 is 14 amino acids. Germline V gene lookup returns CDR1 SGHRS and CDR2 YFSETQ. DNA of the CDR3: TGCGCCAGCAGCTCTTTGGTCATGAACACTGAAGCTTTCTTT. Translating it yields CASSSLVMNTEAFF.

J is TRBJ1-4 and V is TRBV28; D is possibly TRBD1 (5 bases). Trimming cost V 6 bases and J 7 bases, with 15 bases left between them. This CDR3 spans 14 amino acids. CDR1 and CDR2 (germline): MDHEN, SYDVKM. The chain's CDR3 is CASRLPGPAEKLFF. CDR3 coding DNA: TGTGCCAGCAGACTTCCGGGACCTGCTGAAAAACTGTTTTTT.